The 3 T cell receptor beta chains listed next were all sequenced from one sample in a study of OX40 agonist ivuxolimab in advanced cancers. Library method: the immunoSEQ multiplex PCR assay. In its TCRdb copy, this immuneACCESS table keeps in-frame sequences only and misses some clones. Where compared with another copy, unresolved V genes explain less than half of these, and the others have no known cause. The sample table shows around 62,000 clones, and roughly nine tenths are seen once. Less than 1.1% of the sample is in the top ten clones. This specimen consisted of CD4+ or CD8+ T cells sorted from blood, obtained in a trial of the OX40 agonist ivuxolimab. These receptor sequences come from an adult with an advanced solid tumor such as melanoma, head and neck, liver or kidney cancer.

The chain joins TRBV9 to TRBJ2-4; TRBD1 matches at 9 bases. Germline V CDR1 and CDR2: SGDLS, YYNGEE. The CDR3 has 15 amino acids. Trimming at V came to 4 bases and at J to 6 bases, leaving 8 bases not matched to a gene. In nucleotides, the CDR3 is TGTGCCAGCAGCACACAGGGGGCGCTAGGAAACATTCAGTACTTC. As protein: CASSTQGALGNIQYF. Variable domain in full (rest from reference TRBV9 and TRBJ2-4): DSGVTQTPKHLITATGQRVTLRCSPRSGDLSVYWYQQSLDQGLQFLIQYYNGEERAKGNILERFSAQQFPDLHSELNLSSLELGDSALYFCASSTQGALGNIQYFGAGTRLSVL.

V is TRBV11-2 and J is TRBJ1-5; D is unresolved. CDR3 length: 13 residues. The germline V gene encodes CDR1 SGHAT and CDR2 FQNNGV. The ends were cut back, 5 bases at V and 4 bases at J, with 9 bases in the middle. CDR3 amino acids: CASSPSGNQPQHF. CDR3 in DNA: TGTGCCAGCAGCCCATCGGGAAATCAGCCCCAGCATTTT.

V gene TRBV6-1 combines with J gene TRBJ1-5; no definite D call. The CDR3 extends over 15 amino acids. Germline loops: CDR1 MNHNS, CDR2 SASEGT. Trimming left V 3 bases short and J 5 bases short, with 14 bases between. CDR3 sequence: CASSEITHGHQPQHF. DNA for the CDR3: TGTGCCAGCAGTGAGATTACACATGGGCATCAGCCCCAGCATTTT.